Below are 29 T cell receptor beta chains sequenced from a single sample in a study of Graves' ophthalmopathy and Graves' hyperthyroidism. Amplification from RNA transcripts yielded the TCR beta CDR3 regions. The first-round RT-PCR employed HTBI primers together with the Qiagen OneStep RT-PCR kit. A multiplex PCR was then performed as the second round. MiXCR, applied by TCRdb to the multiplex PCR reads, yields one record per CDR3 protein. There are some 350,000 distinct CDR3 sequences in the sample; 17% occur only once, and 2.4% lies in the top ten. The specimen sequenced was peripheral blood. The receptors stem from an adult woman with stable Graves' hyperthyroidism.

This clonotype appeared many times. In DNA form, the CDR3 reads TGCAGTGCTAGAGATCCGAGGCACTCCTACGAGCAGTACTTC. It yields the protein CSARDPRHSYEQYF. This chain uses TRBV20-1 with TRBJ2-7, with D unclear. The CDR3 has 14 amino acids. Germline V gene lookup returns CDR1 DFQATT and CDR2 SNEGSKA (reference sequence). The V and J ends lost 0 bases and 0 bases respectively, with 9 bases between them.

The table lists this clonotype with many counts. This chain links TRBV7-2 with TRBJ1-1; D may be TRBD1 (5 bases). The CDR3 consists of 16 residues. Germline CDR1 is SGHTA and CDR2 is FQGNSA. V was clipped by 1 base and J by 5 bases, with 17 bases between them. The CDR3 sequence: CASSLVAAGIGTEAFF. The CDR3 DNA reads TGTGCCAGCAGCTTAGTCGCCGCAGGGATAGGGACTGAAGCTTTCTTT.

The sample holds many counts of this clonotype. The chain uses TRBV20-1 and TRBJ1-5; no firm D call. Germline assignment: CDR1 DFQATT and CDR2 SNEGSKA (reference sequence). This CDR3 is 16 amino acids long. Trimming pared 4 bases from V and 0 bases from J, leaving 16 bases between. DNA of the CDR3: TGCAGTGCTATGGGGATCCTATATCATAGCAATCAGCCCCAGCATTTT. Translation gives CSAMGILYHSNQPQHF.

The sample holds many counts of this clonotype. The J gene is TRBJ2-4, the V gene TRBV11-2, with D perhaps being TRBD1 or TRBD2 (5 bases each). This CDR3 has 13 residues. With 3 bases removed from V and 7 bases from J, the gap between germline ends came to 10 bases. Per germline, CDR1 SGHAT and CDR2 FQNNGV. In nucleotides, the CDR3 is TGTGCCAGCAGCTTTTTCAGGGAGAACATTCAGTACTTC. It yields the protein CASSFFRENIQYF. Full variable domain (outside the CDR3, taken from reference TRBV11-2 and TRBJ2-4): EAGVAQSPRYKIIEKRQSVAFWCNPISGHATLYWYQQILGQGPKLLIQFQNNGVVDDSQLPKDRFSAERLKGVDSTLKIQPAKLEDSAVYLCASSFFRENIQYFGAGTRLSVL.

Ten or more counts support this clonotype. The genes are TRBV20-1 and TRBJ1-5; D not resolved. CDR1 and CDR2 from the germline V gene are DFQATT and SNEGSKA (reference sequence). V was pared by 5 bases and J by 7 bases, with 9 bases between. The CDR3 totals 11 residues. CDR3 region: CSAPNGQPQHF. The CDR3 DNA is TGCAGTGCTCCGAACGGGCAGCCCCAGCATTTT.

This clonotype was seen repeatedly, ten times or more. The CDR3 reads CSAIGGRATYEQYF. The CDR3 coding sequence is TGCAGTGCTATCGGCGGGAGGGCCACCTACGAGCAGTACTTC. The chain employs TRBV20-1 and TRBJ2-7, with TRBD2 matching 9 bases. The junction had 6 bases not matched to a gene; V was cut back by 4 bases and J by 2 bases. Looked up from germline, CDR1 is DFQATT and CDR2 is SNEGSKA (reference sequence). CDR3 size: 14 residues.

As concerns this clonotype: The missing conserved phenylalanine or tryptophan at the end of this CDR3 makes a read error likely. Because the CDR3's place on the DNA is in doubt, the DNA is left out and the CDR3 is given as listed by TCRdb. The chain has TRBV28 and TRBJ2-2. The germline V gene encodes CDR1 MDHEN and CDR2 SYDVKM. The CDR3 region is 13 residues in length, termini included. The CDR3 spells CASSYRDTGELCL.

This clonotype was observed at least ten times. This chain joins TRBV20-1 and TRBJ1-2, with D possibly TRBD1 on 6 matching bases. In germline, CDR1 is DFQATT, CDR2 SNEGSKA (reference sequence). Trimming left V 1 base short and J 0 bases short, with 9 bases between. The CDR3 is 14 amino acids. CDR3 coding DNA: TGCAGTGCTAGAGGCACAGGGTCTAACTATGGCTACACCTTC. Translating gives CSARGTGSNYGYTF.

This clonotype has at least ten counts. V and J are TRBV12-5 and TRBJ2-7, with TRBD1 as a possible D gene (5 bases). Trimming stripped 2 bases from V and 5 bases from J, with 13 bases between. Germline CDR1 reads LGHNT; CDR2 reads FRNRAP. CDR3 length: 14 amino acids. The CDR3 region has the DNA TGTGCTAGTGGTTTGTTCGGCAGGGTAGACGAGCAGTACTTC. It specifies CASGLFGRVDEQYF.

This clonotype occurred many times. The J gene is TRBJ2-5, the V gene TRBV12-3 or TRBV12-4, with D perhaps matching TRBD1 or TRBD2 (5 bases each). V lost 3 bases, J lost 5 bases, and 16 bases lay in between. The CDR3 extends over 15 amino acids. The CDR3 bases are TGTGCCAGCAGTTTGAGCCTGGGACCCCCCGAGACCCAGTACTTC. Its translation: CASSLSLGPPETQYF.

This clonotype was seen repeatedly, ten times or more. The J gene is TRBJ1-2, the V gene TRBV30; D unclear. In germline, CDR1 is GTSNPN, CDR2 SVGIG (reference sequence). The CDR3 is 13 residues long. The ends were cut back, 0 bases at V and 6 bases at J, with 11 bases in the middle. CDR3 bases: TGTGCCTGGAGTGTACGACCGAGGGATGGCTACACCTTC. Amino acids: CAWSVRPRDGYTF.

The gene calls are TRBV3-1 and TRBJ2-7, with D hard to call. Trimming removed 1 base from V and 6 bases from J, with 10 bases in between. CDR1 is LGHDT, CDR2 YNNKEL, per germline (reference sequence). This CDR3 is 13 amino acids long. The CDR3 bases are TGTGCCAGCAGCCAAGGTGAAGGACGCGAGCAGTACTTC. Its protein product is CASSQGEGREQYF.

This clonotype was picked up many times. The chain is built from TRBV6-2 or TRBV6-3 and TRBJ2-2, with a possible D match to TRBD2 (7 bases). The V gene's germline CDR1 is MNHEY and CDR2 SVGEGT. The V and J ends lost 8 bases and 4 bases respectively, with 26 bases between them. CDR3 length equals 18 residues. Here the CDR3 DNA reads TGTGCCAGCTATCCGGGGGGCGGGAGCGGGCGCGGCACCGGGGAGCTGTTTTTT. This encodes CASYPGGGSGRGTGELFF.

This clonotype has at least ten counts. V usage is TRBV20-1 and J usage is TRBJ2-7, with D possibly TRBD1 on 5 matching bases. The CDR3 extends over 13 amino acids. V was shortened by 1 base and J by 2 bases, with 9 bases between the two germline ends. The germline V gene has CDR1 DFQATT and CDR2 SNEGSKA (reference sequence). The CDR3 is CSARAETAYEQYF. CDR3 bases: TGCAGTGCTAGAGCCGAGACAGCCTACGAGCAGTACTTC.

This clonotype was detected ten times or more. The V gene is TRBV13, the J gene TRBJ2-5, with TRBD2 identical over 11 bases. Germline V CDR1 and CDR2: PRHDT, FYEKMQ (reference sequence). J lost 13 bases, V lost 4 bases, and 14 bases had no gene match. This CDR3 has 15 residues. CDR3 DNA sequence: TGTGCCAGCAGCTCCAACCTAGCGGGAGGCCCGACTCGGTACTTC. Its protein is CASSSNLAGGPTRYF. Complete variable domain (other parts from reference TRBV13 and TRBJ2-5): AAGVIQSPRHLIKEKRETATLKCYPIPRHDTVYWYQQGPGQDPQFLISFYEKMQSDKGSIPDRFSAQQFSDYHSELNMSSLELGDSALYFCASSSNLAGGPTRYFGPGTRLLVL.

This clonotype showed up many times. V usage is TRBV6-4 and J usage is TRBJ2-2; 13 nucleotides agree with TRBD2. Germline loops: CDR1 MRHNA, CDR2 SNTAGT. CDR3 length: 19 amino acids. V lost 6 bases and J lost 0; bases outside the gene matches: 10. The CDR3 spells CASRSSRLAGGSNTGELFF. The CDR3 nucleotides read TGTGCCAGCAGGTCCTCTAGACTAGCGGGAGGATCGAACACCGGGGAGCTGTTTTTT.

This clonotype was counted at least ten times. The chain uses TRBV6-1 and TRBJ1-1; D not certain. V lost 5 bases, J lost 2 bases, and 15 bases lay in between. The CDR3 sequence is 15 residues long. Germline V CDR1 and CDR2: MNHNS, SASEGT. CDR3 protein: CASSPFGPGNTEAFF. Here the CDR3 DNA reads TGTGCCAGCAGTCCTTTCGGGCCGGGAAACACTGAAGCTTTCTTT.

This chain links TRBV6-2 or TRBV6-3 with TRBJ1-6, with 9 bases lining up with TRBD1. In germline, CDR1 is MNHEY, CDR2 SVGEGT. V lost 4 bases, J lost 8 bases, and 6 bases stayed unmatched. The CDR3 is 15 residues long. The CDR3 DNA sequence: TGTGCCAGCAGTTCGCCGGGACAGGGTTATTCACCCCTCCACTTT. This translates into CASSSPGQGYSPLHF.

This clonotype has a count of ten or more. The chain employs TRBV6-5 and TRBJ2-7, with D perhaps matching TRBD2 (5 bases). V was trimmed by 0 bases and J by 0 bases, leaving 9 bases between them. Germline V gene data show CDR1 as MNHEY and CDR2 as SVGAGI. This CDR3 comprises 15 residues. Here the CDR3 reads CASSYSGETSYEQYF. The CDR3 nucleotides read TGTGCCAGCAGTTACTCCGGGGAGACCTCCTACGAGCAGTACTTC.

This clonotype was seen at least ten times. This chain joins TRBV7-9 and TRBJ1-6; TRBD1 might be the D (5 bases). Germline values: CDR1 SEHNR, CDR2 FQNEAQ (reference sequence). Between the trimmed V and J ends, which lost 2 bases and 7 bases, there was a span of 12 bases. The CDR3 is 15 amino acids. CDR3: CASSLWQGPNSPLHF. The CDR3 DNA reads TGTGCCAGCAGCTTATGGCAGGGACCGAATTCACCCCTCCACTTT. The whole variable domain, remainder taken from reference TRBV7-9 and TRBJ1-6, is DTGVSQNPRHKITKRGQNVTFRCDPISEHNRLYWYRQTLGQGPEFLTYFQNEAQLEKSRLLSDRFSAERPKGSFSTLEIQRTEQGDSAMYLCASSLWQGPNSPLHFGNGTRLTVT.

This clonotype was counted many times. The rearrangement links TRBV28 to TRBJ1-6; no clear D. V gave up 4 bases and J gave up 4 bases, with 11 bases separating them. CDR3 size: 15 residues. From germline, CDR1 is MDHEN and CDR2 SYDVKM. The CDR3 region is CASSYPTNYNSPLHF. CDR3 nucleotides: TGTGCCAGCAGTTATCCAACGAATTATAATTCACCCCTCCACTTT.

The table lists this clonotype with many counts. J is TRBJ2-7 and V is TRBV2; 9 bases map to TRBD1. Losses at the gene ends were 10 bases for V and 5 bases for J; bases not matched to a gene: 9. Germline-derived CDR1 and CDR2 are SNHLY and FYNNEI. The CDR3 is made up of 13 amino acids. CDR3 protein: CATEGQGGHEQYF. The CDR3 DNA reads TGTGCCACCGAGGGACAGGGTGGCCACGAGCAGTACTTC. Full variable domain (rest looked up from reference TRBV2 and TRBJ2-7): EPEVTQTPSHQVTQMGQEVILRCVPISNHLYFYWYRQILGQKVEFLVSFYNNEISEKSEIFDDQFSVERPDGSNFTLKIRSTKLEDSAMYFCATEGQGGHEQYFGPGTRLTVT.

This clonotype has at least ten counts. V usage is TRBV5-1 and J usage is TRBJ2-6, with D perhaps TRBD1 (6 bases). The CDR3 contains 14 residues. The germline V and J ends were trimmed by 3 bases and 4 bases, with 8 bases remaining between them. Germline V gene data show CDR1 as SGHRS and CDR2 as YFSETQ. The CDR3 loop reads CASSSGVGANVLTF. Here the CDR3 DNA reads TGCGCCAGCAGCTCAGGGGTAGGGGCCAACGTCCTGACTTTC. Full variable domain (remainder filled in from reference TRBV5-1 and TRBJ2-6): KAGVTQTPRYLIKTRGQQVTLSCSPISGHRSVSWYQQTPGQGLQFLFEYFSETQRNKGNFPGRFSGRQFSNSRSEMNVSTLELGDSALYLCASSSGVGANVLTFGAGSRLTVL.

This clonotype was counted ten times or more. The chain links TRBV28 to TRBJ2-2; 9 bases fit TRBD2. After removal of 8 bases from V and 8 bases from J, the junction contained 12 bases not matched to a gene. The germline CDR1 and CDR2 sequences are MDHEN and SYDVKM. The CDR3 covers 15 residues. The CDR3 DNA sequence: TGTGCCAGCCATTGGAGCGGGAGGCCTGCGGGGGAGCTGTTTTTT. This gives the protein CASHWSGRPAGELFF.

This chain uses TRBV7-3 with TRBJ2-3, with TRBD2 matching 12 bases. V lost 4 bases, J lost 3 bases, and 8 bases stayed unmatched. The germline V gene has CDR1 SGHTA and CDR2 FQGTGA. The CDR3 totals 17 residues. The CDR3 reads CASSSSTSGRSTDTQYF. CDR3 bases: TGTGCCAGCAGCTCTTCGACTAGCGGGAGATCTACAGATACGCAGTATTTT.

This clonotype was seen at least ten times. The V and J genes are TRBV12-3 or TRBV12-4 and TRBJ1-1; D uncertain. V lost 1 base and J 4 bases, leaving 10 bases between the germline ends. CDR3 length: 14 amino acids. CDR3 DNA: TGTGCCAGCAGTTTAGTTCATCTGGGCACTGAAGCTTTCTTT. Amino acids: CASSLVHLGTEAFF.

For this clonotype: A read error may account for a junction end that differs from germline. The gene calls are TRBV5-1 and TRBJ2-7, with D unresolved. CDR1 and CDR2 from the germline V gene are SGHRS and YFSETQ. The CDR3 length is 15 residues. CDR3 protein: CASSSAAQYSYDQYF. CDR3 DNA: TGCGCCAGCAGCTCTGCTGCACAGTACTCCTACGATCAGTACTTC.

This clonotype was found many times. In nucleotides, the CDR3 is TGTGCCAGCGCGAAAATGAACACTGAAGCTTTCTTT. Protein sequence: CASAKMNTEAFF. This sequence joins TRBV12-3 or TRBV12-4 and TRBJ1-1; no definite D call. The ends were cut back, 8 bases at V and 0 bases at J, with 7 bases in the middle. The CDR3 covers 12 residues.

This clonotype was seen ten or more times. This chain links TRBV12-3 or TRBV12-4 with TRBJ2-7; 7 bases match TRBD2. With 3 bases clipped from V and 10 bases from J, the junction kept 9 bases outside the gene matches. The CDR3 length is 13 residues. This chain's CDR3 is CASSFVRGGEQYF. The CDR3 DNA reads as TGTGCCAGCAGTTTTGTTAGGGGAGGGGAACAGTACTTC.